This is a list of T cell receptor beta chains from one sample in a study of response to subunit inactivated influenza vaccine. TCRdb re-called the RT-PCR reads through MiXCR, storing one row per CDR3 protein. The sample lists hundreds of thousands of distinct CDR3 sequences, 15% to 19% occurring once. Sequenced material: PBMCs from blood, taken approximately 12 days after vaccination. Receptor source: a man in his fifties who received an inactivated influenza vaccine. CDR3s include the opening cysteine and the closing phenylalanine or tryptophan. The D gene is left open where the match is weak. Size is stated for part of the rows, as once, few or many counts, or as a class when the clone is expanded.

CDR3 DNA	CDR3 protein	D gene	J gene	V gene	clone size
TGTGCCAGCAGCCCACAGAGCGGGAGGGCCTACAATGAGCAGTTCTTC	CASSPQSGRAYNEQFF	TRBD2	TRBJ2-1	TRBV11-1	NA
TGTGCCAGCAGCGTCGATTCTCCCGAGCAGTTCTTC	CASSVDSPEQFF	NA	TRBJ2-1	TRBV9	few
TGTGCCAGCAGTTTATCCGGGAACCCCTACGAGCAGTACTTC	CASSLSGNPYEQYF	NA	TRBJ2-7	TRBV28	many
TGTGCCATCAGCGCCGGGACTAGCGAGGCAGATACGCAGTATTTT	CAISAGTSEADTQYF	TRBD2	TRBJ2-3	TRBV10-3	many
TGTGCCACTCGGGACTCCTCTGGGGCCAACGTCCTGACTTTC	CATRDSSGANVLTF	NA	TRBJ2-6	TRBV7-2	few
TGCAGTGCGGGCGGAGGGCCGGGCTACGAGCAGTACTTC	CSAGGGPGYEQYF	NA	TRBJ2-7	TRBV20-1	NA
TGTGCCAGCAGTAATTTGGCAGGAGAGACCCAGTACTTC	CASSNLAGETQYF	NA	TRBJ2-5	TRBV28	NA
TGTGCCAGCAAGACCGGGACTAGCGGGCGACGGGAGACCCAGTACTTC	CASKTGTSGRRETQYF	TRBD2	TRBJ2-5	TRBV2	NA
TGTGCCAGCAGCTTGGACAGGGACCAAACTAGCGGAAGCCGCACAGATACGCAGTATTTT	CASSLDRDQTSGSRTDTQYF	TRBD2	TRBJ2-3	TRBV5-4	NA
TGTGCCAGCAGCCTTAATGTACTAGCCAAAAACATTCAGTACTTC	CASSLNVLAKNIQYF	NA	TRBJ2-4	TRBV7-9	NA
TGTGCCAGCAGCGACGGGACAGGGGGCAAATACGAGCAGTACTTC	CASSDGTGGKYEQYF	TRBD1	TRBJ2-7	TRBV9	NA
TGTGCCAGCAGTGAAACGGCGGGATCCTACAATGAGCAGTTCTTC	CASSETAGSYNEQFF	NA	TRBJ2-1	TRBV2	NA
TGTGCCAGTAGTATCGCTCTAGGACGCCTAAGAGACGAGCAGTACTTC	CASSIALGRLRDEQYF	NA	TRBJ2-7	TRBV19	few
TGCAGTGCGACGAGGGGGAGGGGTGGAGCTTTCTTT	CSATRGRGGAFF	NA	TRBJ1-1	TRBV20-1	few
TGTGCCAGCAGCTTAAACCCTCGAAACACCATATATTTT	CASSLNPRNTIYF	NA	TRBJ1-3	TRBV7-2	few
TGCGCCAGCAGCTCGAGACAGGGGGCTGACTATAATTCACCCCTCCACTTT	CASSSRQGADYNSPLHF	TRBD1	TRBJ1-6	TRBV5-1	NA
TGTGCCAGCAGTTACTCGTACGGGTTCTCCTACGAGCAGTACTTC	CASSYSYGFSYEQYF	NA	TRBJ2-7	TRBV6-5	few
TGCGCCAGCAGCTTTTCCCTTACCCGGCCGGGCACTGAAGCTTTCTTT	CASSFSLTRPGTEAFF	NA	TRBJ1-1	TRBV5-1	NA
TGTGCCAGCAGGCGGATTAGCACAGATACGCAGTATTTT	CASRRISTDTQYF	NA	TRBJ2-3	TRBV6-1	NA
TGTGCCAGCAGCCAAGATTTCGCGAGCTACACCTTC	CASSQDFASYTF	NA	TRBJ1-2	TRBV3-1	few
TGTGCCAGCAGCTTAGGTGAGAACATTCAGTGCTTC	CASSLGENIQCF	NA	TRBJ2-4	TRBV7-2	NA
TGTGCCAGCAGTTACTCCCAACGGGGGGGAACGAGCGAGACCCAGTACTTC	CASSYSQRGGTSETQYF	TRBD2	TRBJ2-5	TRBV6-2/TRBV6-3	NA
TGTGCCAGCAGTTACCTCGCACTAGCGGGAGAGGGAGAGACCCAGTACTTC	CASSYLALAGEGETQYF	TRBD2	TRBJ2-5	TRBV6-2/TRBV6-3	NA
TGTGCCAGCAGTTTTGGGACGGACCGGGGACAGCCCCAGCATTTT	CASSFGTDRGQPQHF	NA	TRBJ1-5	TRBV6-2/TRBV6-3	many
TGCGCCAGCAGCTCCCAGGTTAGTGCCGGCAGTGAGCAGTTCTTC	CASSSQVSAGSEQFF	NA	TRBJ2-1	TRBV5-1	few
TGCGCCAGCAGCCAAAGGGGGACAGGATCCTACGAGCAGTACTTC	CASSQRGTGSYEQYF	TRBD1	TRBJ2-7	TRBV5-1	NA
TGTGCCAGCAGTGAGCAGAAAGAGACCCAGTACTTC	CASSEQKETQYF	NA	TRBJ2-5	TRBV28	few
TGCAGTGCTAGTTCATGGGACACCGGGGAGCTGTTTTTT	CSASSWDTGELFF	NA	TRBJ2-2	TRBV20-1	NA
TGCGCCAGCAGCTTGGAACAGGGCGAGAACGAGCAGTACTTC	CASSLEQGENEQYF	NA	TRBJ2-7	TRBV5-1	many
TGTGCCAGCTCGACAGGGTTCTCCTACGAGCAGTACTTC	CASSTGFSYEQYF	TRBD1	TRBJ2-7	TRBV25-1	many
TGTGCCAGCAGTAACATAGGACGGCCCACAGATACGCAGTATTTT	CASSNIGRPTDTQYF	NA	TRBJ2-3	TRBV27	few
TGTGCCAGCAGTTACTCGGATCAGGTGGGGACCCAGTACTTC	CASSYSDQVGTQYF	NA	TRBJ2-5	TRBV6-5	many
TGTGCCACCAGCAGAGAGGCCAGCGGGAGTACGCAGTATTTT	CATSREASGSTQYF	TRBD2	TRBJ2-3	TRBV15	few
TGTGCCAGCACCGAGACTAGCGGGAGCTTGGTTTCCTACGAGCAGTACTTC	CASTETSGSLVSYEQYF	TRBD2	TRBJ2-7	TRBV28	few
TGCAGTGCTAGAGATATCCAGGGTGGAATAAACTATGGCTACACCTTC	CSARDIQGGINYGYTF	NA	TRBJ1-2	TRBV20-1	NA
TGCAGTGCTAGAGATCCAGCCGCCTCATGGGCCACAGATACGCAGTATTTT	CSARDPAASWATDTQYF	NA	TRBJ2-3	TRBV20-1	NA
TGTGCCAGCAGCCCCGGGGCAGACTCCTACGAGCAGTACTTC	CASSPGADSYEQYF	NA	TRBJ2-7	TRBV7-6	once
TGTGCCAGCAGGGGGACTAGCGGGAGAGGGAATGAGCAGTTCTTC	CASRGTSGRGNEQFF	TRBD2	TRBJ2-1	TRBV6-1	NA
TGCAGTTCCCCGGGACTAGCGGCCTACGAGCAGTACTTC	CSSPGLAAYEQYF	TRBD2	TRBJ2-7	TRBV20-1	once
TGCAGCGTTGGGAGCGGGAGTAAGTTGTGGCAGTACTTC	CSVGSGSKLWQYF	TRBD2	TRBJ2-7	TRBV29-1	once
TGTGCCAGCAGCCCTCCCAGCGGGAGGGCGTATGAGCAGTTCTTC	CASSPPSGRAYEQFF	TRBD2	TRBJ2-1	TRBV7-9	NA
TGTGCCAGCAGCTCACAACTGAGCCAAGAGACCCAGTACTTC	CASSSQLSQETQYF	NA	TRBJ2-5	TRBV7-8	NA
TGTGCCAGCAGCAAGGGACAGGCCTCTAACTATGGCTACACCTTC	CASSKGQASNYGYTF	TRBD1	TRBJ1-2	TRBV3-1	few
TGTGCCAGCAGTTTATCAAAGGATGAGCAGTTCTTC	CASSLSKDEQFF	NA	TRBJ2-1	TRBV28	NA
TGTGCCAGTAGTGACGGACAGGGGAATCATTCACCCCTCCACTTT	CASSDGQGNHSPLHF	TRBD1	TRBJ1-6	TRBV19	few
TGCGCCAGCAGCCGAGAGCCGGGACATTATAATTCACCCCTCCACTTT	CASSREPGHYNSPLHF	NA	TRBJ1-6	TRBV4-1	NA
TGTGCCAGCAGCCAAGCTGGGACAGGGGGAGCAACCTACAATGAGCAGTTCTTC	CASSQAGTGGATYNEQFF	TRBD1	TRBJ2-1	TRBV4-2	NA
TGTGCCAGCAGCCAGTACCGGGACAGCGGCTATAATTCACCCCTCCACTTT	CASSQYRDSGYNSPLHF	TRBD1	TRBJ1-6	TRBV7-9	few
TGTGCCAGCTCACCGGGATCAGCGAACACCGGGGAGCTGTTTTTT	CASSPGSANTGELFF	NA	TRBJ2-2	TRBV18	NA
TGTGCCAGCAGCTTGTGGGCCTCTGGAAACACCATATATTTT	CASSLWASGNTIYF	NA	TRBJ1-3	TRBV12-3/TRBV12-4	few
TGTGCCAGCACCCAACTTACAGGGGTAAATCCCTATGGCTACACCTTC	CASTQLTGVNPYGYTF	TRBD1	TRBJ1-2	TRBV12-3/TRBV12-4	NA
TGTGCCAGCAGCCTCGGGGGGGCGGTAGCCAAAAACATTCAGTACTTC	CASSLGGAVAKNIQYF	TRBD2	TRBJ2-4	TRBV3-1	few
TGTGCCACCAGTGACCTCGACACGAACACCGGGGAGCTGTTTTTT	CATSDLDTNTGELFF	NA	TRBJ2-2	TRBV24-1	NA
TGTGCCAGCAGCTTAGTTGCTGGTGGCTACACCTTC	CASSLVAGGYTF	NA	TRBJ1-2	TRBV7-9	NA